The 17 T cell receptor beta chains below were found in one sample sequenced in a study of PD-L1 blockade in urothelial cancer. Libraries were prepared by immunoSEQ multiplex PCR; TCRdb keeps only in-frame clonotypes and omits some of them. The data contain tens of thousands of clones, 80% to 90% of them seen just once; the ten biggest clones take up 5.7%. Time point in this sample: pretreatment peripheral blood. The sequences come from PBMCs, collected around atezolizumab (anti-PD-L1) treatment. These TCRs come from a man in his 70s with urothelial cancer.

Written as DNA, the CDR3 is TGTGCCAGCAGCTCCGGGACAGGGATCGCAACTAATGAAAAACTGTTTTTT. Its protein is CASSSGTGIATNEKLFF. The gene calls are TRBV5-8 and TRBJ1-4; 9 bases align to TRBD1. CDR3 length equals 17 residues. V dropped 3 bases and J dropped 0; count of bases not matched to a gene: 6. Germline V gene lookup returns CDR1 SGHTS and CDR2 YDEGEE.

V is TRBV2 and J is TRBJ2-2; TRBD2 might be the D (5 bases). This CDR3 is 15 amino acids long. Per the germline V gene, CDR1 is SNHLY and CDR2 is FYNNEI. V gave up 5 bases and J gave up 4 bases, with 14 bases separating them. The CDR3 spells CASSRRAGGTGELFF. The CDR3, as DNA: TGTGCCAGCAGTCGACGGGCAGGAGGCACCGGGGAGCTGTTTTTT.

This chain uses TRBV11-1 with TRBJ2-3; no clear D. The CDR3 covers 14 residues. V lost 0 bases, J lost 0 bases, and 4 bases lay in between. CDR1 and CDR2 from the germline V gene are SGHAT and FQDESV (reference sequence). The CDR3 spells CASSLAVSTDTQYF. In DNA form, the CDR3 reads TGTGCCAGCAGCTTAGCCGTCAGCACAGATACGCAGTATTTT.

This chain joins TRBV5-6 and TRBJ2-5, with 7 bases that match TRBD2. From germline, CDR1 is SGHDT and CDR2 YYEEEE. CDR3 length: 16 residues. V shed 4 bases, J shed 4 bases, and the junction held 13 bases outside the gene matches. CDR3 protein: CASSLGLASGGETQYF. The CDR3 DNA follows: TGTGCCAGCAGCCTCGGGTTGGCTAGCGGAGGAGAGACCCAGTACTTC.

The CDR3 nucleotides read TGTGCCAGCAGCCCCAAGACAGGGGGCGGTGAAAAACTGTTTTTT. Translated: CASSPKTGGGEKLFF. This sequence joins TRBV7-3 and TRBJ1-4; 10 bases align to TRBD1. The V gene's germline CDR1 is SGHTA and CDR2 FQGTGA. CDR3 length equals 15 residues. V lost 5 bases and J lost 7; bases outside the gene matches: 7. Combining the CDR3 with reference TRBV7-3 and TRBJ1-4 gives the whole variable domain GAGVSQTPSNKVTEKGKYVELRCDPISGHTALYWYRQSLGQGPEFLIYFQGTGAADDSGLPNDRFFAVRPEGSVSTLKIQRTERGDSAVYLCASSPKTGGGEKLFFGSGTQLSVL.

This chain connects TRBV2 to TRBJ2-2; perhaps TRBD2 as D (6 bases). Trimming removed 6 bases from V and 4 bases from J, with 12 bases in between. The CDR3 is 14 residues long. In germline, CDR1 is SNHLY, CDR2 FYNNEI. The CDR3 protein is CASRRGEVTGELFF. The CDR3 DNA reads TGTGCCAGCAGGCGGGGAGAAGTCACCGGGGAGCTGTTTTTT.

This clone was detected a few times. The chain joins TRBV9 to TRBJ2-2; weak D call: TRBD2 (6 bases). Trimming cost V 0 bases and J 5 bases, with 11 bases left between them. This CDR3 is 15 amino acids long. Germline-derived CDR1 and CDR2 are SGDLS and YYNGEE. The CDR3 nucleotides are TGTGCCAGCAGCGTAGGCCAGGAGGGTACCGGGGAGCTGTTTTTT. Amino acids: CASSVGQEGTGELFF.

The CDR3 region has the DNA TGTGCCAGCAGCCCCAAGAACACCGGGGAGCTGTTTTTT. It codes for CASSPKNTGELFF. The V gene is TRBV5-6, the J gene TRBJ2-2; D uncertain. Germline CDR1 and CDR2: SGHDT and YYEEEE. V was cut by 4 bases and J by 1 base, with 5 bases left in between. The CDR3 spans 13 residues.

The chain joins TRBV11-2 to TRBJ1-1; D is perhaps TRBD1 (5 bases). V lost 8 bases to trimming and J lost 5 bases, with 15 bases between them. Per the germline V gene, CDR1 is SGHAT and CDR2 is FQNNGV. This CDR3 is 13 amino acids long. DNA for the CDR3: TGTGCCAGCTGCTGGGGGGGAAAGACTGAAGCTTTCTTT. As protein: CASCWGGKTEAFF.

This chain links TRBV18 with TRBJ2-3; 8 bases agree with TRBD1. The J segment lost 4 bases and the V segment lost 4 bases, leaving 10 bases of the junction unmatched. The CDR3 sequence is 16 residues long. Germline values: CDR1 KGHSH, CDR2 LQKENI. The DNA for the CDR3 is TGTGCCAGCTCACTACGAGCAGGGGGCCTGGCAGATACGCAGTATTTT. Amino acids: CASSLRAGGLADTQYF.

The chain combines TRBV6-1 with TRBJ2-5; TRBD2 is a possible D gene (6 bases). Germline loops: CDR1 MNHNS, CDR2 SASEGT. The CDR3 has 15 amino acids. V lost 0 bases, J lost 1 base, and 9 bases lay in between. This CDR3 reads CASSEAGGTQETQYF. The CDR3 DNA sequence: TGTGCCAGCAGTGAAGCCGGCGGGACCCAAGAGACCCAGTACTTC.

CDR3 in DNA: TGTGCCAGCAGTGGGGACAGGGCCAGCTTTAATTCACCCCTCCACTTT. Its protein is CASSGDRASFNSPLHF. This rearrangement joins TRBV6-1 to TRBJ1-6; 9 bases agree with TRBD1. Per germline, CDR1 MNHNS and CDR2 SASEGT. The length of the CDR3 is 16 residues. V shed 4 bases, J shed 6 bases, and the junction held 7 bases outside the gene matches.

V gene TRBV18 combines with J gene TRBJ1-2; TRBD1 is a possible D gene (5 bases). V was trimmed by 3 bases and J by 8 bases, leaving 13 bases between them. The germline CDR1 and CDR2 sequences are KGHSH and LQKENI. The CDR3 contains 13 residues. The CDR3 DNA follows: TGTGCCAGCTCACCGGAAAGGGGTGAGGGCTACACCTTC. This encodes CASSPERGEGYTF.

The genes are TRBV9 and TRBJ2-5; 14 bases are a match to TRBD2. V lost 2 bases, J lost 2 bases, and 8 bases stayed unmatched. Germline V gene lookup returns CDR1 SGDLS and CDR2 YYNGEE. The CDR3 is 18 residues long. The CDR3 DNA follows: TGTGCCAGCAGCGTCGGGACTAGCGGGGGATCCTTTCAAGAGACCCAGTACTTC. It translates to CASSVGTSGGSFQETQYF. Full variable domain (outside the CDR3, taken from reference TRBV9 and TRBJ2-5): DSGVTQTPKHLITATGQRVTLRCSPRSGDLSVYWYQQSLDQGLQFLIQYYNGEERAKGNILERFSAQQFPDLHSELNLSSLELGDSALYFCASSVGTSGGSFQETQYFGPGTRLLVL.

J is TRBJ1-2 and V is TRBV30; no clear D. There are 13 residues in the CDR3. Germline loops: CDR1 GTSNPN, CDR2 SVGIG (reference sequence). V lost 0 bases, J lost 3 bases, and 8 bases lay in between. In DNA, the CDR3 is TGTGCCTGGAGTGTCCGTCAGGACTATGGCTACACCTTC. It translates to CAWSVRQDYGYTF.

The chain combines TRBV10-3 with TRBJ2-4; TRBD2 matches at 8 bases. V dropped 6 bases and J dropped 0; count of bases not matched to a gene: 4. CDR3 size: 15 residues. Germline V gene lookup returns CDR1 ENHRY and CDR2 SYGVKD. This chain's CDR3 is CAISGSGVAKNIQYF. CDR3 DNA: TGTGCCATCAGCGGTAGCGGGGTAGCCAAAAACATTCAGTACTTC.

The chain links TRBV29-1 to TRBJ2-3, with a tentative D call TRBD2 (6 bases). Per the germline V gene, CDR1 is SQVTM and CDR2 is ANQGSEA. The CDR3 has 15 residues. The V end lost 3 bases, the J end lost 0 bases, and 13 bases lay between the germline ends. In DNA, the CDR3 is TGCAGCGTTGAGCCCGGCGCGGGAAGCACAGATACGCAGTATTTT. Its translation: CSVEPGAGSTDTQYF.